Shown below are 11 T cell receptor beta chains from a single sample sequenced in a study of cytomegalovirus exposure and HLA in healthy donors (dated by TCRdb to the late 2010s). Receptor libraries were prepared by the immunoSEQ multiplex PCR assay. For the multiplex PCR, a mixture combining 60 forward primers for TCR Vbeta segments and 13 reverse primers for TCR Jbeta segments was used. TCRdb obtained this table from immuneACCESS and retained in-frame rearrangements with V and J assigned. These tables miss some clones; where compared with another copy, unresolved V genes account for less than half of the shortfall, and the remainder is unexplained. In all, the sample holds around 130,000 clones, and approximately 70% of those were seen once. The ten largest make up 1.5% to 2% of the sample. The specimen was PBMCs. The receptors derive from a woman under 40 in good health and CMV-seronegative.

The chain uses TRBV5-1 and TRBJ2-1, with TRBD2 identical over 12 bases. The germline gives CDR1 SGHRS, CDR2 YFSETQ. V trimming: 4 bases; J trimming: 7 bases; junction bases outside the gene matches: 0. The CDR3 is made up of 13 amino acids. The CDR3 loop is CASSTSGRNEQFF. The CDR3 DNA follows: TGCGCCAGCAGCACTAGCGGGAGGAATGAGCAGTTCTTC.

The chain joins TRBV10-3 to TRBJ1-2; D is unclear. This CDR3 has 12 residues. CDR1 is ENHRY, CDR2 SYGVKD, per germline. V was clipped by 2 bases and J by 5 bases, with 6 bases between them. The CDR3 protein is CAISEGGYGYTF. CDR3 bases: TGTGCCATCAGTGAGGGAGGGTATGGCTACACCTTC.

This clone was observed once. V and J are TRBV6-5 and TRBJ2-1; weak D call: TRBD1 (6 bases). Germline-derived CDR1 and CDR2 are MNHEY and SVGAGI. Trimming pared 2 bases from V and 0 bases from J, leaving 8 bases between. The CDR3 consists of 15 residues. This CDR3 reads CASSYGGHSYNEQFF. CDR3 coding DNA: TGTGCCAGCAGTTACGGGGGACACTCCTACAATGAGCAGTTCTTC.

This clone was counted a few times. This chain joins TRBV28 and TRBJ1-1; 8 positions agree with TRBD1. In germline, CDR1 is MDHEN, CDR2 SYDVKM. The CDR3 loop spans 15 amino acids. V shed 4 bases and J 4 bases; nucleotides not matched to a gene: 8. The CDR3 protein is CASSSPTGVITEAFF. CDR3 DNA: TGTGCCAGCAGTTCCCCGACAGGGGTTATCACTGAAGCTTTCTTT.

About this clone: One end of the junction varies from germline; a read error may be responsible. The chain combines TRBV7-9 with TRBJ2-1; 7 nucleotides agree with TRBD1. This CDR3 has 16 amino acids. From germline, CDR1 is SEHNR and CDR2 FQNEAQ (reference sequence). The CDR3 sequence is CSSSLVRRQGYNEQFF. CDR3 in DNA: TGTTCCAGCAGCCTCGTCCGGCGACAGGGATACAATGAGCAGTTCTTC.

This chain uses TRBV29-1 with TRBJ2-1; 12 bases are a match to TRBD2. The J segment lost 8 bases and the V segment lost 7 bases, leaving 3 bases of the junction unmatched. CDR1 and CDR2 from the germline V gene are SQVTM and ANQGSEA. The CDR3 length is 12 residues. Here the CDR3 reads CSGLAGADEQFF. In DNA, the CDR3 is TGCAGCGGACTAGCGGGAGCGGATGAGCAGTTCTTC.

This chain connects TRBV4-1 to TRBJ1-4; 11 bases align to TRBD1. V shed 5 bases and J 10 bases; nucleotides not matched to a gene: 18. CDR3 length: 18 residues. Germline V gene sequence: CDR1 MGHRA, CDR2 YSYEKL. Here the CDR3 DNA reads TGCGCCAGCAGCTTCGGACAGGGGGCGGATCTGGGAGATGGAAAACTGTTTTTT. Its translation is CASSFGQGADLGDGKLFF.

This clone was counted a few times. V gene TRBV5-1 combines with J gene TRBJ1-4, with D possibly being TRBD1 (5 bases). The CDR3 is 15 residues long. Germline V gene sequence: CDR1 SGHRS, CDR2 YFSETQ. The germline V and J ends were trimmed by 0 bases and 4 bases, with 10 bases remaining between them. CDR3 sequence: CASSLEAGINEKLFF. CDR3 DNA: TGCGCCAGCAGCTTGGAGGCAGGGATTAATGAAAAACTGTTTTTT.

This clone was detected only a few times. The gene calls are TRBV2 and TRBJ2-3, with 9 positions matching TRBD1. The CDR3 spans 15 residues. V lost 6 bases to trimming and J lost 4 bases; unmatched junction nucleotides: 8. Germline values: CDR1 SNHLY, CDR2 FYNNEI. The CDR3 protein is CASSRRDREADTQYF. The CDR3, as DNA: TGTGCCAGCAGCCGCCGGGACAGGGAAGCAGATACGCAGTATTTT.

The rearrangement links TRBV4-2 to TRBJ1-3; D call uncertain. V gave up 6 bases and J gave up 0 bases, with 9 bases separating them. The germline V gene has CDR1 LGHNA and CDR2 YNFKEQ. This CDR3 is built from 14 residues. CDR3 DNA: TGTGCCAGCAGGGAGAGGTCCTCTGGAAACACCATATATTTT. Amino acid sequence: CASRERSSGNTIYF.

The chain has TRBV2 and TRBJ2-5; D gene ambiguous. V was clipped by 4 bases and J by 4 bases, with 7 bases between them. The CDR3 totals 12 residues. Looked up from germline, CDR1 is SNHLY and CDR2 is FYNNEI. The CDR3 bases are TGTGCCAGCAGTGGGGCGCGAGAGACCCAGTACTTC. The encoded protein is CASSGARETQYF.